Following are 22 T cell receptor beta chains from one sample sequenced in a study of blood T cell repertoires in COVID-19. The repertoire was sequenced with immunoSEQ multiplex PCR; TCRdb's copy has only in-frame clones and lacks some. The sample carries 50,000 to 75,000 clones, over 85% recorded once. The sequenced sample was peripheral blood. The receptors originated from an older man with active COVID-19.

This chain connects TRBV6-2 or TRBV6-3 to TRBJ2-6, with D perhaps matching TRBD2 (6 bases). V was shortened by 4 bases and J by 0 bases, with 7 bases between the two germline ends. The CDR3 has 15 residues. In germline, CDR1 is MNHEY, CDR2 SVGEGT. The CDR3, as DNA: TGTGCCAGCAGTTTCGGGGGCTCTGGGGCCAACGTCCTGACTTTC. It encodes CASSFGGSGANVLTF.

The chain is built from TRBV12-3 or TRBV12-4 and TRBJ1-2; weak D call: TRBD1 (5 bases). Between the trimmed V and J ends, which lost 7 bases and 8 bases, there was a span of 14 bases. This CDR3 region has 12 residues. The CDR3 nucleotides read TGTGCCAGCACCAATCAGGGCTTAGGCTACACCTTC. It specifies CASTNQGLGYTF.

The rearrangement joins TRBV25-1 to TRBJ2-1; TRBD2 matches at 12 bases. The J segment lost 3 bases and the V segment lost 3 bases, leaving 3 bases of the junction unmatched. This CDR3 has 16 residues. Per the germline V gene, CDR1 is MGHDK and CDR2 is SYGVNS. The CDR3 sequence: CASSETSGGNYNEQFF. CDR3 sequence (DNA): TGTGCCAGCAGTGAGACTAGCGGGGGAAACTACAATGAGCAGTTCTTC.

The chain combines TRBV7-2 with TRBJ1-1; possible D gene TRBD1, 5 bases. Between the trimmed V and J ends, which lost 5 bases and 4 bases, there was a span of 14 bases. Germline V gene data show CDR1 as SGHTA and CDR2 as FQGNSA. This CDR3 is 14 amino acids long. In nucleotides, the CDR3 is TGTGCCAGCAGCCCTGACAGATCGGTCACTGAAGCTTTCTTT. Amino acid sequence: CASSPDRSVTEAFF. Variable domain in full (rest from reference TRBV7-2 and TRBJ1-1): GAGVSQSPSNKVTEKGKDVELRCDPISGHTALYWYRQSLGQGLEFLIYFQGNSAPDKSGLPSDRFSAERTGGSVSTLTIQRTQQEDSAVYLCASSPDRSVTEAFFGQGTRLTVV.

This chain connects TRBV11-2 to TRBJ2-7; D is possibly TRBD1 (5 bases). CDR3 length: 13 amino acids. With 4 bases removed from V and 3 bases from J, the gap between germline ends came to 10 bases. From germline, CDR1 is SGHAT and CDR2 FQNNGV. The CDR3 sequence: CASSSAGIYEQYF. The CDR3 DNA reads as TGTGCCAGCAGCTCGGCAGGGATCTACGAGCAGTACTTC.

The chain recombines TRBV5-1 with TRBJ1-3; D perhaps matches TRBD1 (6 bases). Deletions cut 4 bases from V and 2 bases from J, with 16 bases between. Germline V CDR1 and CDR2: SGHRS, YFSETQ. The CDR3 runs 16 residues. The chain's CDR3 is CASSPGHGIPGNTIYF. As DNA, the CDR3 is TGCGCCAGCAGCCCGGGACATGGTATTCCTGGAAACACCATATATTTT.

The CDR3 here is CACREGWNTEAFF. The CDR3 DNA reads as TGTGCCTGTAGGGAGGGGTGGAACACTGAAGCTTTCTTT. This rearrangement joins TRBV10-3 to TRBJ1-1; perhaps TRBD1 as D (5 bases). Germline CDR1 is ENHRY and CDR2 is SYGVKD. The CDR3 loop spans 13 amino acids. V lost 11 bases and J 1 base, leaving 14 bases between the germline ends.

The chain couples TRBV5-1 to TRBJ2-1, with 11 bases identical to TRBD1. CDR1 is SGHRS and CDR2 is YFSETQ in the germline V gene. This CDR3 comprises 15 residues. V shed 3 bases, J shed 6 bases, and the junction held 5 bases outside the gene matches. The CDR3 sequence is CASSYGTGGPNEQFF. The CDR3 DNA follows: TGCGCCAGCAGCTACGGGACAGGGGGACCCAATGAGCAGTTCTTC.

The chain couples TRBV7-9 to TRBJ2-3; 8 nucleotides align to TRBD1. Germline trimming cut 3 bases from V and 0 bases from J; bases unmatched to any gene: 2. Germline loops: CDR1 SEHNR, CDR2 FQNEAQ (reference sequence). This CDR3 has 15 residues. CDR3 protein: CASSFRGLSTDTQYF. The CDR3 region has the DNA TGTGCCAGCAGCTTCAGGGGGCTGAGCACAGATACGCAGTATTTT.

The chain carries TRBV7-8 and TRBJ2-1, with TRBD2 matching over 9 bases. After removal of 5 bases from V and 3 bases from J, the junction contained 8 bases not matched to a gene. Germline V lookup: CDR1 SGHVS, CDR2 FQNEAQ. The CDR3 has 16 residues. In DNA, the CDR3 is TGTGCCAGCAGCCACCGGACTAGCGTGAACTACAATGAGCAGTTCTTC. Translation gives CASSHRTSVNYNEQFF.

This chain uses TRBV3-1 (or the pseudogene TRBV3-2) with TRBJ2-7, with 11 nucleotides matching TRBD1. CDR1 is LGHDT, CDR2 YNNKEL, per germline (reference sequence). The CDR3 consists of 15 residues. V shed 3 bases and J 0 bases; nucleotides not matched to a gene: 1. CDR3 nucleotides: TGTGCCAGCAGCCAGGGACAGGGGGACTCCTACGAGCAGTACTTC. Amino acid sequence: CASSQGQGDSYEQYF.

This clone was seen only once. The rearrangement uses TRBV5-1 and TRBJ2-2, with unresolved D. The CDR3 spans 16 residues. V dropped 0 bases and J dropped 3 bases, with 12 bases sitting between them. Germline V gene lookup returns CDR1 SGHRS and CDR2 YFSETQ. CDR3 nucleotide sequence: TGCGCCAGCAGCTTGGGGAGCCCCTATGACACCGGGGAGCTGTTTTTT. Protein product: CASSLGSPYDTGELFF. The full variable domain, in which reference TRBV5-1 and TRBJ2-2 provide the parts outside the CDR3, is KAGVTQTPRYLIKTRGQQVTLSCSPISGHRSVSWYQQTPGQGLQFLFEYFSETQRNKGNFPGRFSGRQFSNSRSEMNVSTLELGDSALYLCASSLGSPYDTGELFFGEGSRLTVL.

This chain joins TRBV5-1 and TRBJ2-3; 8 bases agree with TRBD1. The CDR3 is made up of 14 amino acids. Germline V gene data show CDR1 as SGHRS and CDR2 as YFSETQ. Trimming removed 5 bases from V and 1 base from J; junction bases left unmatched: 3. For the CDR3, the DNA is TGCGCCAGCAGAGCGGACAGGGGCACAGATACGCAGTATTTT. Its translation: CASRADRGTDTQYF.

The genes are TRBV5-6 and TRBJ2-7; a possible D gene is TRBD2 (7 bases). Trimming pared 4 bases from V and 6 bases from J, leaving 20 bases between. The CDR3 has 15 amino acids. Per the germline V gene, CDR1 is SGHDT and CDR2 is YYEEEE. For the CDR3, the DNA is TGTGCCAGCAGCCCGGGGGGCAGGGCGAATAGCGAGCAGTACGTC. Amino acid sequence: CASSPGGRANSEQYV.

J is TRBJ1-1 and V is TRBV29-1, with 8 bases aligning to TRBD1. Trimming removed 0 bases from V and 0 bases from J; junction bases left unmatched: 0. The CDR3 extends over 14 amino acids. Germline lookup yields CDR1 SQVTM and CDR2 ANQGSEA. This CDR3 reads CSVEEDRVNTEAFF. The CDR3 DNA sequence: TGCAGCGTTGAAGAGGACAGGGTGAACACTGAAGCTTTCTTT.

The rearrangement uses TRBV12-3 or TRBV12-4 and TRBJ2-1, with a possible D match to TRBD1 (6 bases). Trimming cost V 2 bases and J 9 bases, with 11 bases left between them. The CDR3 runs 13 residues. The CDR3 region is CASSLSDRGEQFF. The CDR3, as DNA: TGTGCCAGCAGTTTATCGGACAGAGGTGAGCAGTTCTTC.

The chain recombines TRBV18 with TRBJ1-2; a possible D gene is TRBD1 (6 bases). The CDR3 loop spans 11 amino acids. Looked up from germline, CDR1 is KGHSH and CDR2 is LQKENI. Between the trimmed V and J ends, which lost 6 bases and 6 bases, there was a span of 8 bases. As DNA, the CDR3 is TGTGCCAGCTCCTCAGGGGATGGCTACACCTTC. It yields the protein CASSSGDGYTF.

The chain uses TRBV5-6 and TRBJ2-1; possible D gene TRBD2, 6 bases. The V and J ends lost 4 bases and 4 bases respectively, with 18 bases between them. From germline, CDR1 is SGHDT and CDR2 YYEEEE. There are 16 residues in the CDR3. As DNA, the CDR3 is TGTGCCAGCAGCCCGTTGGGTGGCGGGGAGTACAATGAGCAGTTCTTC. Its protein product is CASSPLGGGEYNEQFF. The full variable domain, in which reference TRBV5-6 and TRBJ2-1 provide the parts outside the CDR3, is DAGVTQSPTHLIKTRGQQVTLRCSPKSGHDTVSWYQQALGQGPQFIFQYYEEEERQRGNFPDRFSGHQFPNYSSELNVNALLLGDSALYLCASSPLGGGEYNEQFFGPGTRLTVL.

This clone was seen a few times. In nucleotides, the CDR3 is TGCATCGCTTCGGGGGGCAATAGGGACACTGAAGCTTTCTTT. Amino acid sequence: CIASGGNRDTEAFF. The gene calls are TRBV29-1 and TRBJ1-1, with D possibly being TRBD1 (6 bases). The CDR3 is made up of 14 amino acids. The V gene's germline CDR1 is SQVTM and CDR2 ANQGSEA. Full variable domain (missing parts from reference TRBV29-1 and TRBJ1-1): SAVISQKPSRDICQRGTSLTIQCQVDSQVTMMFWYRQQPGQSLTLIATANQGSEATYESGFVIDKFPISRPNLTFSTLTVSNMSPEDSSIYLCIASGGNRDTEAFFGQGTRLTVV.

The chain combines TRBV5-4 with TRBJ2-1, with TRBD2 matching 10 bases. Germline values: CDR1 SGHNT, CDR2 YYREEE (reference sequence). This CDR3 has 14 amino acids. V gave up 2 bases and J gave up 8 bases; unmatched junction bases: 4. The CDR3 nucleotides are TGTGCCAGCAGCTTAGCGGGGGGGCGTGATGAGCAGTTCTTC. Protein sequence: CASSLAGGRDEQFF.

The chain has TRBV20-1 and TRBJ1-1; D unresolved. Deletions cut 5 bases from V and 6 bases from J, with 10 bases between. This CDR3 is 11 amino acids long. Germline V CDR1 and CDR2: DFQATT, SNEGSKA (reference sequence). Here the CDR3 DNA reads TGCAGTGCTGCGGGAGTGCCTGAAGCTTTCTTT. Its translation: CSAAGVPEAFF.

This clone turned up a few times. This chain connects TRBV2 to TRBJ2-7; 10 bases are a match to TRBD1. The CDR3 loop spans 12 amino acids. Germline loops: CDR1 SNHLY, CDR2 FYNNEI. With 6 bases clipped from V and 6 bases from J, the junction kept 2 bases outside the gene matches. CDR3 amino acids: CASRGQGSEQYF. CDR3 bases: TGTGCCAGCAGGGGACAGGGGAGCGAGCAGTACTTC. Filled out from reference TRBV2 and TRBJ2-7, the complete variable domain reads EPEVTQTPSHQVTQMGQEVILRCVPISNHLYFYWYRQILGQKVEFLVSFYNNEISEKSEIFDDQFSVERPDGSNFTLKIRSTKLEDSAMYFCASRGQGSEQYFGPGTRLTVT.